The sample holds one count of the clone carrying this T cell receptor beta chain. The antigen is not known. After removal of 6 bases from V and 10 bases from J, the junction contained 8 bases not matched to a gene. From germline, CDR1 is MNHEY and CDR2 SMNVEV (reference sequence). The CDR3 extends over 15 amino acids. The PCR contained 60 Vbeta and 13 Jbeta primers. Measured with immunoSEQ multiplex PCR; TCRdb has only the in-frame clones, and not every one. The sample consists of about 140,000 clones, 65% to 85% of them appearing once. These data are taken from a study of cytomegalovirus exposure and HLA in healthy donors. Findings and caveats of the study: A later look showed TCR association rates differing by HLA locus, highest for DRB1 and lowest for HLA-C. Roughly uniform sequencing depth across donors was assumed, possibly incorrectly. Later analysis associated a missense DCLRE1C variant with TCR beta V- and J-gene trimming.

The sequenced sample consisted of PBMCs. V gene TRBV27 combines with J gene TRBJ2-1; 14 nucleotides match TRBD2. This clonotype originated in a male donor in good health and CMV-seronegative. Here the CDR3 reads CASSYGLAGGLEQFF. The CDR3 DNA reads as TGTGCCAGCAGCTACGGACTAGCGGGAGGCCTCGAGCAGTTCTTC.